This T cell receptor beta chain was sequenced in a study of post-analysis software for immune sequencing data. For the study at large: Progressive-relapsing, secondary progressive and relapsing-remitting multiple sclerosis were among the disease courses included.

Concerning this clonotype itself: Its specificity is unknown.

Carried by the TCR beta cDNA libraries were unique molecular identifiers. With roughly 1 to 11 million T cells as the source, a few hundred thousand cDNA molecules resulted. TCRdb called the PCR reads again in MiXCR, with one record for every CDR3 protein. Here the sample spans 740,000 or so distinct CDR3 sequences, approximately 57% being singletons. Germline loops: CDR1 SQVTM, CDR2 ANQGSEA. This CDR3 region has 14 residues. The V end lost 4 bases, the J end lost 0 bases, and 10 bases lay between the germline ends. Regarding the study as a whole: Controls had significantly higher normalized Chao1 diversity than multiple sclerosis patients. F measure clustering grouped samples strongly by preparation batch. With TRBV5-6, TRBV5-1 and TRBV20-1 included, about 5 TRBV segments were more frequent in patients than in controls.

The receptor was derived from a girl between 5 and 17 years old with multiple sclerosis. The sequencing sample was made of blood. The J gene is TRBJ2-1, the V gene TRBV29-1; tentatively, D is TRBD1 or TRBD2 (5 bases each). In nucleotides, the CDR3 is TGCAGCGTTGTAGCAGGGAGCTCCTACAATGAGCAGTTCTTC. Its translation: CSVVAGSSYNEQFF.